Detailed here is one T cell receptor (beta chain). Its specificity is not known. The data stem from a study of T cell clonotyping in hematopoietic cell transplantation. Study-level findings and limits: Few recipient clonotypes overlapped donors; over 95% were de novo at given depth.

Here immunoSEQ multiplex PCR was the method, and the copy in TCRdb shows in-frame clones only, minus some. The data contain some 40,000 clones, 95% of them singletons. The CDR3 loop spans 14 amino acids. Per the germline V gene, CDR1 is LGHNA and CDR2 is YSLEER. V shed 1 base and J shed 4 bases, with 10 bases lying between them. The rearrangement joins TRBV4-3 to TRBJ1-1, with no clear D. Material: peripheral blood mononuclear cells. The receptor comes from a man younger than 40 in good health. Some clones in this sample may be carry-over from other donors' samples. The CDR3 protein is CASSQGSGSTEAFF. CDR3 DNA sequence: TGCGCCAGCAGCCAAGGTTCAGGCAGCACTGAAGCTTTCTTT.